The 6 T cell receptor beta chains below come from one sample, sequenced in a study of Ad26.COV2.S vaccination and SARS-CoV-2 variants. Generated by immunoSEQ multiplex PCR, the TCRdb table keeps only in-frame clones and is missing some. Of some 320,000 clones listed, approximately 86% are singletons. Specified treatment: some 20 received Ad26.COV2.S at low or high dose, single or two shots; roughly five received placebo; per-sample allocation not given. Day 63 following the first vaccine or placebo injection was when the samples were taken. The sample consisted of peripheral blood, taken in a trial of Ad26.COV2.S vaccine versus placebo. Receptor source: a person between 18 and 65 years old who received the Ad26.COV2.S COVID-19 vaccine or a placebo.

In this sample, this clone turned up once. The V gene is TRBV5-4, the J gene TRBJ1-2; 7 positions match TRBD1. This CDR3 spans 16 amino acids. CDR1 SGHNT and CDR2 YYREEE come from the germline V gene (reference sequence). Trimming removed 4 bases from V and 7 bases from J; junction bases left unmatched: 16. The CDR3 DNA reads as TGTGCCAGCAGCCCGCTAAACCCGGGACAGCGTTCTGGCTACACCTTC. Its protein is CASSPLNPGQRSGYTF.

This chain uses TRBV2 with TRBJ2-5; D might be TRBD2 (7 bases). This CDR3 spans 16 amino acids. Germline loops: CDR1 SNHLY, CDR2 FYNNEI. The V end lost 5 bases, the J end lost 1 base, and 17 bases lay between the germline ends. In DNA, the CDR3 is TGTGCCAGCAGTCAGGGAGGGGGACACGTCCAAGAGACCCAGTACTTC. It specifies CASSQGGGHVQETQYF.

This chain joins TRBV7-8 and TRBJ1-1; tentative D call: TRBD1 (6 bases). The ends were cut back, 0 bases at V and 6 bases at J, with 14 bases in the middle. Germline CDR1 and CDR2: SGHVS and FQNEAQ. This CDR3 region has 15 residues. CDR3 in DNA: TGTGCCAGCAGCTTAGCGAAGGGGGTGATGGCTGAAGCTTTCTTT. It specifies CASSLAKGVMAEAFF.

This chain joins TRBV7-9 and TRBJ1-2; D is unresolved. The CDR3 covers 12 residues. Looked up from germline, CDR1 is SEHNR and CDR2 is FQNEAQ (reference sequence). V was shortened by 3 bases and J by 6 bases, with 8 bases between the two germline ends. This CDR3 reads CASSLELNGYTF. The DNA for the CDR3 is TGTGCCAGCAGCTTGGAACTAAATGGCTACACCTTC.

The J gene is TRBJ2-3, the V gene TRBV4-3; D is perhaps TRBD2 (6 bases). The germline CDR1 and CDR2 sequences are LGHNA and YSLEER. The CDR3 runs to 12 residues. Trimming left V 4 bases short and J 5 bases short, with 7 bases between. The CDR3 here is CASSPGGDTQYF. CDR3 bases: TGCGCCAGCAGCCCCGGGGGAGATACGCAGTATTTT.

CDR3 sequence: CASSLARTGVQPQHF. The CDR3 DNA reads TGTGCCAGCAGCTTGGCGAGGACAGGGGTGCAGCCCCAGCATTTT. The rearrangement uses TRBV5-6 and TRBJ1-5, with TRBD1 matching over 9 bases. Looked up from germline, CDR1 is SGHDT and CDR2 is YYEEEE. J gave up 7 bases and V 0 bases, and 5 bases lay outside the gene matches. This CDR3 is 15 amino acids long. The entire variable domain, with the rest obtained from reference TRBV5-6 and TRBJ1-5, is as follows: DAGVTQSPTHLIKTRGQQVTLRCSPKSGHDTVSWYQQALGQGPQFIFQYYEEEERQRGNFPDRFSGHQFPNYSSELNVNALLLGDSALYLCASSLARTGVQPQHFGDGTRLSIL.